The clone carrying this T cell receptor (beta chain) was counted a few times. What it binds is not known. The sample belongs to a study of radiotherapy plus CTLA-4 blockade in lung cancer. Whole-study context: Objective responses were documented in about 18% of patients, with disease control in about 29%. Study findings and constraints: Early shifts in blood T cell clones, with interferon-beta, reportedly predicted response best. There was expansion of tumor-derived TCR clones in blood after radiotherapy plus ipilimumab.

Germline CDR1 reads SEHNR; CDR2 reads FQNEAQ (reference sequence). The CDR3 spans 12 residues. With 2 bases removed from V and 4 bases from J, the gap between germline ends came to 5 bases. Sequencing was performed with immunoSEQ multiplex PCR; in TCRdb, only in-frame clones are kept and a portion is missing. This table has 50,000 or so clones, around 69% appearing once. Enrolled patients, whose metastatic non-small-cell lung cancer was chemo-refractory, received focal radiation plus CTLA-4 blockade with ipilimumab. This chain links TRBV7-9 with TRBJ2-5; D gene unclear. The sequences come from peripheral blood, collected from a patient treated with radiotherapy plus ipilimumab. This sequence was found in a human donor with non-small cell lung cancer who had stable disease on radiotherapy plus ipilimumab. Here the CDR3 DNA reads TGTGCCAGCAGCTTAAATATAGAGACCCAGTACTTC. Amino acids: CASSLNIETQYF.